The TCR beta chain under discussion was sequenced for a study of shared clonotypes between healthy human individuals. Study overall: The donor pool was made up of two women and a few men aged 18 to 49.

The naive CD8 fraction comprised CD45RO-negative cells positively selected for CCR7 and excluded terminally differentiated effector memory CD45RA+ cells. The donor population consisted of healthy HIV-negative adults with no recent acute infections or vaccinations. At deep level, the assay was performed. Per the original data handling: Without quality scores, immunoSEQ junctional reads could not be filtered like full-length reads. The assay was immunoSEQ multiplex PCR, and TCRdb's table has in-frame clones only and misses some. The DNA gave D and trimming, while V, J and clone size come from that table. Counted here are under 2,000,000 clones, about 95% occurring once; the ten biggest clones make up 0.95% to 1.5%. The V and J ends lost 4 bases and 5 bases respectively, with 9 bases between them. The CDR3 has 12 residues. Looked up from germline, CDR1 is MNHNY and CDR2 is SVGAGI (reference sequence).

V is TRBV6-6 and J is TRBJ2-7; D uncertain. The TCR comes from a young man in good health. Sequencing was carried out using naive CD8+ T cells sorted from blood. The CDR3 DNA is TGTGCCAGCAGTTCCCCGTTGCACGAGCAGTACTTC. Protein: CASSSPLHEQYF.